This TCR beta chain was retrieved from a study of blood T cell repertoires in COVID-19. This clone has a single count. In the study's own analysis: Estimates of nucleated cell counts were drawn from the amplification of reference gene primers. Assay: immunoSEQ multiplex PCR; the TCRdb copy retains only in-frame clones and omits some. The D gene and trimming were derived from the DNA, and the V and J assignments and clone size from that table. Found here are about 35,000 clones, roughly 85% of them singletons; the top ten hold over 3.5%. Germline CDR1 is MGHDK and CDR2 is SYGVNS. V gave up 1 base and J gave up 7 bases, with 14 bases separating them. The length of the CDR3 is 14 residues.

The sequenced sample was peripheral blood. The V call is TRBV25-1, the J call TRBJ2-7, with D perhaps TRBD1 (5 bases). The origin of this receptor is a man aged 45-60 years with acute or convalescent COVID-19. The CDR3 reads CASSEWGDRREQYF. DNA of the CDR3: TGTGCCAGCAGTGAATGGGGCGACAGACGGGAGCAGTACTTC.